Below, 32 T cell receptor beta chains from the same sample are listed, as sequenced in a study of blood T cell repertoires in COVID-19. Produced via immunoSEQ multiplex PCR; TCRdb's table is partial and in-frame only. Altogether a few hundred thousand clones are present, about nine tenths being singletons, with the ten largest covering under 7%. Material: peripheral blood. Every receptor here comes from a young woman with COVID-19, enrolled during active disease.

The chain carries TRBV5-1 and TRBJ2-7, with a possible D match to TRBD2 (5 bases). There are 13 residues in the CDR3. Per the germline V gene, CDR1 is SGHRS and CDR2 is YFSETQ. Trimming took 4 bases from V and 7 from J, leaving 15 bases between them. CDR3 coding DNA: TGCGCCAGCAGCCGGGATTCCGTCCAAGAGCAGTACTTC. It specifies CASSRDSVQEQYF.

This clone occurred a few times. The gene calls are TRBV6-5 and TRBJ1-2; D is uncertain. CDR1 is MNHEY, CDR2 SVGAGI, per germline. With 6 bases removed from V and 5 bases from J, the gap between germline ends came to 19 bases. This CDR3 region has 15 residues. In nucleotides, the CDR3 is TGTGCCAGCAGCCCAGCATCAACGGGTAGATATGGCTACACCTTC. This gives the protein CASSPASTGRYGYTF.

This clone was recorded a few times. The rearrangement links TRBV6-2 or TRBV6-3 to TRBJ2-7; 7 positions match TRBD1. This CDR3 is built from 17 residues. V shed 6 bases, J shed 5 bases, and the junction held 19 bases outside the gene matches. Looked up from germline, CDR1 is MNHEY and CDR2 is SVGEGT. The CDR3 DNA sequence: TGTGCCAGCAGCTCACGGCCCCGACAGGGAGTCGGGGACGAGCAGTACTTC. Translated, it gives CASSSRPRQGVGDEQYF.

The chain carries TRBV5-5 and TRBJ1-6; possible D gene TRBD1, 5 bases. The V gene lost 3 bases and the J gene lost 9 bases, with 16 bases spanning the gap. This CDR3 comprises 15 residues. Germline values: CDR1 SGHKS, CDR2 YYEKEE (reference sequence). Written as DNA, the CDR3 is TGTGCCAGCAGCTGGGGGGTGGGGAAAGGTTCACCCCTCCACTTT. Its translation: CASSWGVGKGSPLHF.

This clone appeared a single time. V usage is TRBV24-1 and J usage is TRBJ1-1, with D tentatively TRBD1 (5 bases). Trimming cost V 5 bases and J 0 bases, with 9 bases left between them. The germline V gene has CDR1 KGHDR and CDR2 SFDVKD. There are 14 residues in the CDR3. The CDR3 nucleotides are TGTGCCACCAGTGCGGCAGGGATGAACACTGAAGCTTTCTTT. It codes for CATSAAGMNTEAFF.

The CDR3 sequence is CASRLQGGAYEQYF. Here the CDR3 DNA reads TGTGCCAGCAGGTTACAGGGGGGAGCCTACGAGCAGTACTTC. The V call is TRBV6-5, the J call TRBJ2-7, with 8 bases that match TRBD1. CDR1 is MNHEY, CDR2 SVGAGI, per germline. With 6 bases clipped from V and 2 bases from J, the junction kept 6 bases outside the gene matches. The CDR3 extends over 14 amino acids.

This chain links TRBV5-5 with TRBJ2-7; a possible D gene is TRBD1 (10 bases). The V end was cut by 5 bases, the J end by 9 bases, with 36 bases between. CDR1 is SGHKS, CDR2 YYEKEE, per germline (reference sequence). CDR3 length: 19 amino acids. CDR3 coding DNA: TGTGCCAGCAGTTCCACCAGAGGGACAGGGGTCGGCGGGAGGGTAGGGCAGTACTTC. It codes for CASSSTRGTGVGGRVGQYF.

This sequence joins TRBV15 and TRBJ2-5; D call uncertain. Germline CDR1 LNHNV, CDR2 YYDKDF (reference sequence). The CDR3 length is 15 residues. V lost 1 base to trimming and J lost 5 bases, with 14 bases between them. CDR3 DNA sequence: TGTGCCACCAGCAGAGGAACACCTTTCAGGGAGACCCAGTACTTC. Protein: CATSRGTPFRETQYF.

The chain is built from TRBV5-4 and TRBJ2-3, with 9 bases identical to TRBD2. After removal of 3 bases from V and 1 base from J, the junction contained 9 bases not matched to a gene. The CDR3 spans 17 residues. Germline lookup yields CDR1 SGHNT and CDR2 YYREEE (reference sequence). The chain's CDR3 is CASSSPLAGVGTDTQYF. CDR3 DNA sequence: TGTGCCAGCAGCTCTCCCTTAGCGGGAGTAGGCACAGATACGCAGTATTTT.

This CDR3 reads CASLQGAGIDSPLHF. CDR3 DNA: TGTGCCAGCCTCCAAGGGGCAGGGATTGATTCACCCCTCCACTTT. The rearrangement joins TRBV2 to TRBJ1-6; D perhaps matches TRBD1 (5 bases). The CDR3 totals 15 residues. Germline CDR1 and CDR2: SNHLY and FYNNEI. Deletions cut 8 bases from V and 8 bases from J, with 19 bases between.

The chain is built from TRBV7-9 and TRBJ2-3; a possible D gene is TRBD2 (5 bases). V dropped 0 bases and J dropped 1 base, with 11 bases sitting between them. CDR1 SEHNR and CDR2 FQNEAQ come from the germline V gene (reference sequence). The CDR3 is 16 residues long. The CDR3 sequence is CASSLALGRGTDTQYF. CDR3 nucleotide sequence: TGTGCCAGCAGCTTAGCCCTAGGGCGGGGCACAGATACGCAGTATTTT.

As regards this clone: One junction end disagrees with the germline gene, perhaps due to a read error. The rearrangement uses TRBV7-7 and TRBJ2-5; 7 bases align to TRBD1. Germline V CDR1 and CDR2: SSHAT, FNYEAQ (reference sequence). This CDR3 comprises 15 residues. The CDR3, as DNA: TGTGCTAGCAGCTTAAGCCCTAGCAGGGGGGAGACCCAGTACTTC. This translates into CASSLSPSRGETQYF.

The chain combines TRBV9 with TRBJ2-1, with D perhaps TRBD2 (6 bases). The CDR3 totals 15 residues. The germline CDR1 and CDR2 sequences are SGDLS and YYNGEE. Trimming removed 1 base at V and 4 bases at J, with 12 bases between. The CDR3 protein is CASSVKSGPYNEQFF. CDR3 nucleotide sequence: TGTGCCAGCAGCGTAAAAAGCGGGCCTTACAATGAGCAGTTCTTC.

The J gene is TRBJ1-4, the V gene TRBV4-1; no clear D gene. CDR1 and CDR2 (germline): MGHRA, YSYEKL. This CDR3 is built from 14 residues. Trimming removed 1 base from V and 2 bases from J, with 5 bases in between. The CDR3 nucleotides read TGCGCCAGCAGCCAAGGGGCTACTAATGAAAAACTGTTTTTT. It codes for CASSQGATNEKLFF.

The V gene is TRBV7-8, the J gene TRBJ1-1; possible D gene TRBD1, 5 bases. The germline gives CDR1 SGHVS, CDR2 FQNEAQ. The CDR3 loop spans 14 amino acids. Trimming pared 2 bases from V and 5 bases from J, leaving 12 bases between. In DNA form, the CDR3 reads TGTGCCAGCAGCTTACTTCCAGGGCGGACTGAAGCTTTCTTT. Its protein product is CASSLLPGRTEAFF.

CDR3 bases: TGCGCCAGCAGCCAAGAACGAGGATACGAGCAGTACTTC. Its translation: CASSQERGYEQYF. The chain links TRBV4-3 to TRBJ2-7; no reliable D call. Germline V CDR1 and CDR2: LGHNA, YSLEER. The CDR3 sequence is 13 residues long. Trimming removed 0 bases at V and 4 bases at J, with 7 bases between.

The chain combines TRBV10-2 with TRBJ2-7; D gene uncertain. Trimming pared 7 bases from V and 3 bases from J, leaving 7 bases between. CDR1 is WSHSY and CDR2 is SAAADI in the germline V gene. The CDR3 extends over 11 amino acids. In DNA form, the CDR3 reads TGCGCCAGCACCCTCCTCTACGAGCAGTACTTC. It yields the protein CASTLLYEQYF.

The CDR3 is CAIGQGYNEQFF. The CDR3 DNA reads TGTGCCATTGGACAGGGGTACAATGAGCAGTTCTTC. The chain couples TRBV2 to TRBJ2-1, with 9 bases fitting TRBD1. CDR1 SNHLY and CDR2 FYNNEI come from the germline V gene. The CDR3 runs 12 residues. V was pared by 10 bases and J by 4 bases, with 2 bases of the junction left unmatched.

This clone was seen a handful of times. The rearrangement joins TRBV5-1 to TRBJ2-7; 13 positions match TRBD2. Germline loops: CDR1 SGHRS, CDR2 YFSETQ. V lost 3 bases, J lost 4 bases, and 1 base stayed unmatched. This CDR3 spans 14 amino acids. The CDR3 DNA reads TGCGCCAGCAGCTCGGGACTAGCGGGGTACGAGCAGTACTTC. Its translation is CASSSGLAGYEQYF.

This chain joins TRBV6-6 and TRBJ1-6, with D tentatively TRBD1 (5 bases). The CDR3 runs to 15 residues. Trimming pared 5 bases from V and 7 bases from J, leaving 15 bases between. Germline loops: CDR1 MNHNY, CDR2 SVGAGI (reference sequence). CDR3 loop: CASSTSRGTNSPLHF. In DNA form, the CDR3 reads TGTGCCAGCAGTACGTCACGGGGGACGAATTCACCCCTCCACTTT.

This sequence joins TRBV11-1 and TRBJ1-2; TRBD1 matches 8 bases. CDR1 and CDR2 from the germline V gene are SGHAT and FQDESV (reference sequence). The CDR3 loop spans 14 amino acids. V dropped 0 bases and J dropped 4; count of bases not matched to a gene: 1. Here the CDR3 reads CASSLAGQGYGYTF. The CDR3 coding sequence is TGTGCCAGCAGCTTAGCTGGACAGGGCTATGGCTACACCTTC.

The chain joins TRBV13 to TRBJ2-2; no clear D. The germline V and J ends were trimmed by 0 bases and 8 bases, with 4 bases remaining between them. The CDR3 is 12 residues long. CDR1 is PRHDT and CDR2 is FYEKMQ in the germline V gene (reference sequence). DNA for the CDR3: TGTGCCAGCAGCTTAGGCCCTGGGGAGCTGTTTTTT. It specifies CASSLGPGELFF.

CDR3 residues: CACRYPGLAGVNEQFF. The CDR3 coding sequence is TGTGCCTGCCGCTACCCGGGACTAGCGGGAGTGAATGAGCAGTTCTTC. The V call is TRBV30, the J call TRBJ2-1; 14 positions agree with TRBD2. The V segment lost 6 bases and the J segment 7 bases; nucleotides outside the gene matches: 11. This CDR3 is built from 16 residues. The germline V gene encodes CDR1 GTSNPN and CDR2 SVGIG (reference sequence).

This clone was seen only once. Here the CDR3 DNA reads TGTGCCATCTCAGGCCGGACTAGCGGGAGGCCCTCCTACGAGCAGTACTTC. It specifies CAISGRTSGRPSYEQYF. V usage is TRBV9 and J usage is TRBJ2-7; 14 nucleotides line up with TRBD2. The V gene's germline CDR1 is SGDLS and CDR2 YYNGEE. The CDR3 extends over 17 amino acids. V lost 9 bases to trimming and J lost 0 bases; unmatched junction nucleotides: 11.

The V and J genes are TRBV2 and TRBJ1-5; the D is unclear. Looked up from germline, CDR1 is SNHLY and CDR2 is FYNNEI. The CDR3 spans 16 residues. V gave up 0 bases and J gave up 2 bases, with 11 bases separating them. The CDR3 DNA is TGTGCCAGCAGTGAAGCGTTAGGCGAGGGCAATCAGCCCCAGCATTTT. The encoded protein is CASSEALGEGNQPQHF.

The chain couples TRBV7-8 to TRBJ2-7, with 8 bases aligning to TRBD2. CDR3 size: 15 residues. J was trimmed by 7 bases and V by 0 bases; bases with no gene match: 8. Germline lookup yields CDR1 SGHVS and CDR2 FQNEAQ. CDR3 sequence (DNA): TGTGCCAGCAGCTTAGCGCTGGCGGGAGGTAGGGAGCAGTACTTC. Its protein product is CASSLALAGGREQYF. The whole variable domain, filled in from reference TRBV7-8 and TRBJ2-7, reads GAGVSQSPRYKVAKRGQDVALRCDPISGHVSLFWYQQALGQGPEFLTYFQNEAQLDKSGLPSDRFFAERPEGSVSTLKIQRTQQEDSAVYLCASSLALAGGREQYFGPGTRLTVT.

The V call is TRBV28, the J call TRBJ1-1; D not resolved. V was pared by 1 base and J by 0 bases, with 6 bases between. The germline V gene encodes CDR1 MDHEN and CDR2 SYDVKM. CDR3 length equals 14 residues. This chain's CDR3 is CASSLSVLNTEAFF. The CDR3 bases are TGTGCCAGCAGTTTATCAGTCCTGAACACTGAAGCTTTCTTT.

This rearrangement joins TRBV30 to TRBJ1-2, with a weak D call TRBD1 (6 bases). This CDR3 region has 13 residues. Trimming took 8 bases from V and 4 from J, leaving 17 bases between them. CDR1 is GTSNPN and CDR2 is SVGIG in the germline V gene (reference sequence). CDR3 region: CAHLGGQSYGYTF. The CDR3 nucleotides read TGTGCCCACTTGGGCGGACAGTCCTATGGCTACACCTTC.

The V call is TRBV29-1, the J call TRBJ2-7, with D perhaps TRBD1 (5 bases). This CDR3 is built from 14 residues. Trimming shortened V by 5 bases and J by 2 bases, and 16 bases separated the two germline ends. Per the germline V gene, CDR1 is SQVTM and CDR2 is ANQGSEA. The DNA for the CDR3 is TGCAGCGTTATCTTCGACAGTTTACCCTACGAGCAGTACTTC. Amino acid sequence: CSVIFDSLPYEQYF.

The CDR3 DNA reads TGTGCCAGCAGTGTGGGGCCGGGTGGTGAAGCTTTCTTT. Translation: CASSVGPGGEAFF. The chain combines TRBV2 with TRBJ1-1; the D gene is possibly TRBD1 (5 bases). Trimming took 4 bases from V and 7 from J, leaving 13 bases between them. The CDR3 covers 13 residues. The germline V gene encodes CDR1 SNHLY and CDR2 FYNNEI. Full variable domain (outside the CDR3, taken from reference TRBV2 and TRBJ1-1): EPEVTQTPSHQVTQMGQEVILRCVPISNHLYFYWYRQILGQKVEFLVSFYNNEISEKSEIFDDQFSVERPDGSNFTLKIRSTKLEDSAMYFCASSVGPGGEAFFGQGTRLTVV.

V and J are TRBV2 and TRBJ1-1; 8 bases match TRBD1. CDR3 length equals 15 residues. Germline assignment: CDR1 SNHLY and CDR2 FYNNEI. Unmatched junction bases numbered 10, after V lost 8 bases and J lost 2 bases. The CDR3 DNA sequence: TGTGCCAGCTCAATACAGGGGGTACCAAACACTGAAGCTTTCTTT. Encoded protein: CASSIQGVPNTEAFF.

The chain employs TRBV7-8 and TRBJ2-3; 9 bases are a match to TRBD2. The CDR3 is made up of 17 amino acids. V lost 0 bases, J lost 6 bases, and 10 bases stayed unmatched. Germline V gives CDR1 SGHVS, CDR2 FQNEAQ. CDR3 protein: CASSLAGAGGPSDTQYF. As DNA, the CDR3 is TGTGCCAGCAGCTTAGCGGGGGCGGGAGGGCCGTCTGATACGCAGTATTTT.